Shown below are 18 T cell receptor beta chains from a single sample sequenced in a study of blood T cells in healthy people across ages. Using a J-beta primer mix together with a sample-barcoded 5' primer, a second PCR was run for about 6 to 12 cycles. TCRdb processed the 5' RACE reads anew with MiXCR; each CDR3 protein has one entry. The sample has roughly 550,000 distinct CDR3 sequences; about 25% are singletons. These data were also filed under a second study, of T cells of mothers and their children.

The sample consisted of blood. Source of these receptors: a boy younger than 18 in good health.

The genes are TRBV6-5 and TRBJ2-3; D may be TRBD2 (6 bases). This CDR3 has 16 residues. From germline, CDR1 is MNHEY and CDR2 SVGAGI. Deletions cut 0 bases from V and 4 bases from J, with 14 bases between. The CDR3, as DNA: TGTGCCAGCAGTTACTCCTATGGGGGGTTGGCAGATACGCAGTATTTT. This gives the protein CASSYSYGGLADTQYF.

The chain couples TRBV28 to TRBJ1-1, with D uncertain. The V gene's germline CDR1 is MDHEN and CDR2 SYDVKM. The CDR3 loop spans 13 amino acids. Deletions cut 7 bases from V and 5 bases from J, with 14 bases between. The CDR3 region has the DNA TGTGCCAGCAACTCATATGGGGAGACTGAAGCTTTCTTT. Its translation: CASNSYGETEAFF. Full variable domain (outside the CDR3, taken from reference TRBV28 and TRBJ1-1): DVKVTQSSRYLVKRTGEKVFLECVQDMDHENMFWYRQDPGLGLRLIYFSYDVKMKEKGDIPEGYSVSREKKERFSLILESASTNQTSMYLCASNSYGETEAFFGQGTRLTVV.

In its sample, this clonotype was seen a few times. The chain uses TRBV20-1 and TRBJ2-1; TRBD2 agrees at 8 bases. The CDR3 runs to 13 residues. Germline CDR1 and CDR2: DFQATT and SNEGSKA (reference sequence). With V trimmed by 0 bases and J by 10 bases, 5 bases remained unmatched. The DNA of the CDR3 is TGCAGTGCTAGAGAACGGGCTAGCGGGGAGCAGTTCTTC. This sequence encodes CSARERASGEQFF.

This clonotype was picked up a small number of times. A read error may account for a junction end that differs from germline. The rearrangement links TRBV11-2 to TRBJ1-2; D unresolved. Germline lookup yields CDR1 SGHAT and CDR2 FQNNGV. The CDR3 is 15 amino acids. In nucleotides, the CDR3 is TGTGCCAGCACCATAGGACGGGGTTTGGACTATGGCCACACCTTC. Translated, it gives CASTIGRGLDYGHTF.

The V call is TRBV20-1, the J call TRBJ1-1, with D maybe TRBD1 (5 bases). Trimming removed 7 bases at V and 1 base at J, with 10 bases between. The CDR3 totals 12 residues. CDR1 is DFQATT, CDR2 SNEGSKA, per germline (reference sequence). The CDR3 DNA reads TGCAGTGTAGGGGACGGGAACACTGAAGCTTTCTTT. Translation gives CSVGDGNTEAFF.

The CDR3 here is CATSDLRGGSYNEQFF. The CDR3 nucleotides read TGTGCCACCAGTGATTTGCGGGGAGGCTCCTACAATGAGCAGTTCTTC. The chain carries TRBV24-1 and TRBJ2-1, with a possible D match to TRBD2 (6 bases). The CDR3 sequence is 16 residues long. The germline V gene encodes CDR1 KGHDR and CDR2 SFDVKD. Trimming took 0 bases from V and 0 from J, leaving 8 bases between them.

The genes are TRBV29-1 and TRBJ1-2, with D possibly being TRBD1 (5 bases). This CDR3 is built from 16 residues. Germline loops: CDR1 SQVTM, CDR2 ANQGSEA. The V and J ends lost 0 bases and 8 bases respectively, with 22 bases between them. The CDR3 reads CSVEDLQGRIGYGYTF. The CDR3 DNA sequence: TGCAGCGTTGAAGATCTCCAGGGCAGAATAGGCTACGGCTACACCTTC.

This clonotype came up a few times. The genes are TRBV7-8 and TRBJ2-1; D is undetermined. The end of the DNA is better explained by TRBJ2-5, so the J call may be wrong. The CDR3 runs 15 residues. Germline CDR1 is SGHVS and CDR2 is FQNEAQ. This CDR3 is CASSSWTGNQETQYF. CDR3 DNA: TGTGCCAGCAGCAGTTGGACCGGTAATCAAGAGACCCAGTACTTC.

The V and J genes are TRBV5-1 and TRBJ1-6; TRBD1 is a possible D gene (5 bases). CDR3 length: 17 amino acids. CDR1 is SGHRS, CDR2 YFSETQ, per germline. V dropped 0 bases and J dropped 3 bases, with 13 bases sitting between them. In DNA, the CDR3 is TGCGCCAGCAGCTTGGATCAGGGCTCAAGCTATAATTCACCCCTCCACTTT. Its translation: CASSLDQGSSYNSPLHF.

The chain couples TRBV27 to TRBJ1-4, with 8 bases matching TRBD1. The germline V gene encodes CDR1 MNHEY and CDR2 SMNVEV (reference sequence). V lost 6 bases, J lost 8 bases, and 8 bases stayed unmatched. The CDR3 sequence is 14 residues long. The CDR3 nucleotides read TGTGCCAGCAGCTCAGGGGGCGGGGGAGAAAAACTGTTTTTT. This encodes CASSSGGGGEKLFF.

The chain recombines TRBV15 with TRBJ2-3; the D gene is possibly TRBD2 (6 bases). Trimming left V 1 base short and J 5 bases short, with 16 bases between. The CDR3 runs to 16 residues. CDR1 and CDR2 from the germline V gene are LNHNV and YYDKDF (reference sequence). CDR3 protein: CATSRGLTGGEDTQYF. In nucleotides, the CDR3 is TGTGCCACCAGCAGAGGTCTCACCGGGGGAGAAGATACGCAGTATTTT.

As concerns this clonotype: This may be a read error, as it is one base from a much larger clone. The CDR3 coding sequence is TGTGCCAGTAAGAGACAGGGGGCTTGGGACACTGAAGCTTTCTTT. Translation gives CASKRQGAWDTEAFF. The rearrangement links TRBV19 to TRBJ1-1, with 10 bases aligning to TRBD1. The CDR3 is made up of 15 amino acids. J was trimmed by 3 bases and V by 7 bases; bases with no gene match: 8. Germline CDR1 reads LNHDA; CDR2 reads SQIVND (reference sequence).

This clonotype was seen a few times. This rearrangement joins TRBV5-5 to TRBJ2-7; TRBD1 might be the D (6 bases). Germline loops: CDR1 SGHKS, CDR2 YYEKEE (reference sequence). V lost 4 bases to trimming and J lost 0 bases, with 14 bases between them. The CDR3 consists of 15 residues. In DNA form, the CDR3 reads TGTGCCAGCAGCGAGGACAGAAGAGGCTCCTACGAGCAGTACTTC. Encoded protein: CASSEDRRGSYEQYF.

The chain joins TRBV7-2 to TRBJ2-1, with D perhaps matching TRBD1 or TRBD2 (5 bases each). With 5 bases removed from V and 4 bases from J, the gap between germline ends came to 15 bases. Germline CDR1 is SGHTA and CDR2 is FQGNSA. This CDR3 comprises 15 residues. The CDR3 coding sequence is TGTGCCAGCAGCCCTACCTTGGGGGAGTACAATGAGCAGTTCTTC. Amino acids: CASSPTLGEYNEQFF.

CDR3: CASSLGDASYEQYF. In DNA form, the CDR3 reads TGCGCCAGCAGCTTGGGGGACGCCTCCTACGAGCAGTACTTC. This sequence joins TRBV5-1 and TRBJ2-7; D assignment may be TRBD1 or TRBD2 (5 bases each). V lost 0 bases and J 0 bases, leaving 7 bases between the germline ends. The germline V gene has CDR1 SGHRS and CDR2 YFSETQ. The CDR3 length is 14 residues.

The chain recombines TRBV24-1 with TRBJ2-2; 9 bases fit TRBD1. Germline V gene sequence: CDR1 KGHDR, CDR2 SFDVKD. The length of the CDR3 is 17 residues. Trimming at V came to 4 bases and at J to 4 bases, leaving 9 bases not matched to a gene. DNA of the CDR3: TGTGCCACCAGTGACCCGGGACAGGGAGGGCGCACCGGGGAGCTGTTTTTT. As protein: CATSDPGQGGRTGELFF.

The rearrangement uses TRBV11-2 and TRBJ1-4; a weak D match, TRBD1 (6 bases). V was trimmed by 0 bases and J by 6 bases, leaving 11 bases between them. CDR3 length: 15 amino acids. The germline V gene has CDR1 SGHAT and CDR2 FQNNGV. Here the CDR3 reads CASSLDTGTHEKLFF. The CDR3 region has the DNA TGTGCCAGCAGCTTAGACACGGGGACACATGAAAAACTGTTTTTT.

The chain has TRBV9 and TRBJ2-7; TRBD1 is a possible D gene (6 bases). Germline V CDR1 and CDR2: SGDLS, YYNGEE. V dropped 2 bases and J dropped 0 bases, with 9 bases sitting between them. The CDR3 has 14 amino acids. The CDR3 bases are TGTGCCAGCAGCGTCACAGGGTTCTCCTACGAGCAGTACTTC. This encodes CASSVTGFSYEQYF.